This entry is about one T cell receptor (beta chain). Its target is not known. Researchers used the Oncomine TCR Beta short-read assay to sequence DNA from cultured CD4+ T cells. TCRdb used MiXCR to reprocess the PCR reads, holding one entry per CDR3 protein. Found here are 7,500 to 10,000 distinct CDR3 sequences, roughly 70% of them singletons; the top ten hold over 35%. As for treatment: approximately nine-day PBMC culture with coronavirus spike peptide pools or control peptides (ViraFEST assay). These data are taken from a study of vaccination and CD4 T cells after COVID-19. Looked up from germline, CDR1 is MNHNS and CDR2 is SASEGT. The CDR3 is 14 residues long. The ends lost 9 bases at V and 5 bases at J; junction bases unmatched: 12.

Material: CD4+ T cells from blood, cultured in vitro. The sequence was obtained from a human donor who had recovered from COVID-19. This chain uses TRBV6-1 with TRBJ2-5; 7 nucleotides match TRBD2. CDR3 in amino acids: CASWSGWGGETQYF. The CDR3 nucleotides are TGTGCCAGTTGGAGTGGATGGGGAGGGGAGACCCAGTACTTC.